This TCR beta chain was observed in a study of vaccination and CD4 T cells after COVID-19 (dated by TCRdb to 2022 to 2024). Study-wide context: SARS-CoV-2 positivity had been established in the convalescent patients by nasal swab PCR, and mild disease was recorded in several of these patients and severe disease in one. Overlapping spike peptide pools from SARS-CoV-2 and from the common cold coronaviruses HCoV-NL63, HCoV-OC43 and HCoV-229E were used as culture stimuli. Post-vaccine blood samples were collected a median of around 70 days after the second vaccine dose, ranging from about 12 to 241 days. Control cultures used a CEFX viral epitope pool as positive control, an HIV-1 Nef peptide pool as negative control, or no peptide. Post-COVID blood samples from convalescent patients were collected a median of around 100 days after diagnosis, with a range of 35 to 161 days. The convalescent cohort comprised six males and four females, including two Hispanic individuals, seven Caucasians, two Asians and one multiracial person. In around 9 COVID-19 convalescent patients and several infection-naive healthy vaccine recipients, researchers compared the spike-specific CD4+ TCR repertoire from before mRNA vaccination with the repertoire from after. Participants received two doses of either the Pfizer-BioNTech BNT162b2 vaccine (n=8) or the Moderna mRNA-1273 vaccine (n=2).

CDR3 length: 15 amino acids, cysteine to phenylalanine. Only the CDR3 part of the read is kept: 45 bases, read in frame from the first base. Relative to germline, V is 6 bases shorter and J is 1 base shorter, with 15 bases between their ends. From the germline V gene (reference sequence), CDR1 is MNHEY and CDR2 is SMNVEV. Library creation used PCR. TCR sequencing of DNA from cultured CD4+ T cells used the Oncomine TCR Beta short-read assay at the Johns Hopkins FTIC core. The QIAamp micro DNA kit was used to extract genomic DNA from the cultured CD4+ T cells. The Oncomine TCR Beta libraries from cultured CD4+ T cells were pooled using unique dual indexes and then sequenced on an Illumina iSeq 100. Per the source publication's procedure: Non-productive sequences were removed, and CDR3s not starting with C, not ending with F or W, or shorter than 7 amino acids were discarded. The MANAFEST web application identified antigen-specific clonotypes by comparing peptide-stimulated wells against reference wells and other culture wells. An FDR below 0.05, an odds ratio above 5, and a productive frequency above 0.1% in at least two of three replicate wells were required for clones to be considered positive. Cross-reactive clonotypes were defined as significantly expanded in both SARS-CoV-2 spike wells and at least one common cold coronavirus spike condition. CDR3 homology was assessed with Levenshtein distances (stringdist) and unrooted phylogenetic trees (ape) in R version 3.6.1. Using fastp at Q25 and MiXCR, TCRdb reprocessed the public reads and kept productive beta chains. For every CDR3 protein sequence, its rows merge into one entry that carries the most common genes and DNA. These V and J calls derive from TCRdb rather than the authors' analysis. For this sample there are almost 20,000 distinct CDR3 sequences; approximately 50% appear just once. The top ten hold roughly 9.3% of the sample.

What the treatment or condition label conveys for this sample: approximately 9-day PBMC culture with coronavirus spike peptide pools or control peptides (ViraFEST assay). The ViraFEST assay, used in the study, expanded antigen-specific T cells with peptide pools and then identified the expanded clonotypes through TCR sequencing. The convalescent patients' positive SARS-CoV-2 PCR tests were from March to December 2020, which was before the Alpha, Beta and Delta variants emerged in the United States. Each well held around 1.9 million PBMCs cultured with around 9 ug/ml peptide pools in IMDM containing approximately 5% human AB serum and 9.5 to 10 IU/ml IL-2. Half of the culture medium was replaced with fresh IL-2-containing medium on days 3 and 7. Once the cells had been in culture for less than 11 days, the EasySep CD4+ T cell isolation kit was used to isolate CD4+ T cells by negative selection. PBMCs were separated from whole blood using Ficoll-Paque Plus gradient centrifugation and then either used fresh or cryopreserved at -140C. Each culture condition was generally run in triplicate wells.

General findings and caveats noted by the study authors: The median count of SARS-CoV-2-reactive clonotypes went up from approximately 22 after infection to 38 after vaccination, although the change was not significant. In convalescent patients, a median approximately 90% of post-vaccine SARS-CoV-2-reactive clones were detected only after vaccination, suggesting vaccine-specific priming. In convalescent patients, nearly all vaccine-specific clones (304 of 307) were found to be mono-reactive for SARS-CoV-2 spike rather than cross-reactive with common cold coronaviruses. Relatively few convalescent patients were included in the study, and early timepoints after natural infection were not analyzed.

This clonotype was seen more than once but under ten times. The antigen it binds to is not known. The sample holds no much larger clone one base away, and base qualities are not on file. The sample taken for sequencing was CD4+ T cells from blood, cultured in vitro. This sequence uses TRBV27 and TRBJ1-1, with a tentative D gene TRBD1 over 6 matching bases. This TCR derives from a human donor who had recovered from COVID-19. The sequenced DNA is TGTGCCAGCAGCCGAAACTTACAGGGGAACACTGAAGCTTTCTTT. Translation gives CASSRNLQGNTEAFF.